The 13 T cell receptor beta chains presented below share a single source sample, sequenced in a study of CD4 T cells in relation to SARS-CoV-2 and coronaviruses. Data came from immunoSEQ multiplex PCR; TCRdb stores just in-frame clones and leaves some out. The data contain tens of thousands of clones, about 92% of them seen just once; the ten biggest clones take up around 0.43%. The sequenced material came from naive CD4+ T cells from PBMCs. Subset in this sample: naive CD4+ T cells isolated by negative enrichment. These receptors originate from an adult with COVID-19.

The genes are TRBV28 and TRBJ1-1, with TRBD1 matching 8 bases. This CDR3 has 15 amino acids. Trimming removed 1 base from V and 1 base from J; junction bases left unmatched: 2. Germline V gene sequence: CDR1 MDHEN, CDR2 SYDVKM. CDR3 nucleotide sequence: TGTGCCAGCAGTTTATACGGACAGGGGAACACTGAAGCTTTCTTT. Its protein is CASSLYGQGNTEAFF.

This chain uses TRBV7-8 with TRBJ1-2; 10 nucleotides line up with TRBD1. This CDR3 region has 17 residues. The V gene end was trimmed by 5 bases and the J gene end by 2 bases; junction bases not matched to a gene: 11. Germline V gene lookup returns CDR1 SGHVS and CDR2 FQNEAQ. The chain's CDR3 is CASSLRQGAMGNYGYTF. CDR3 coding DNA: TGTGCCAGCAGCCTACGACAGGGGGCGATGGGAAACTATGGCTACACCTTC.

This chain links TRBV18 with TRBJ1-2; D ambiguous. Germline V gene sequence: CDR1 KGHSH, CDR2 LQKENI. There are 17 residues in the CDR3. The V gene lost 3 bases and the J gene lost 0 bases, with 17 bases spanning the gap. The CDR3 region is CASSPPLLGRTNYGYTF. In DNA, the CDR3 is TGTGCCAGCTCACCCCCCCTTTTGGGGAGAACTAACTATGGCTACACCTTC.

This sequence joins TRBV15 and TRBJ2-5; D could derive from TRBD1 or TRBD2 (5 bases each). The CDR3 consists of 15 residues. The V gene lost 3 bases and the J gene lost 5 bases, with 16 bases spanning the gap. Germline-derived CDR1 and CDR2 are LNHNV and YYDKDF (reference sequence). The chain's CDR3 is CATSSPALWGETQYF. The CDR3 nucleotides are TGTGCCACCAGCAGCCCGGCCCTCTGGGGGGAGACCCAGTACTTC.

The chain links TRBV6-5 to TRBJ2-5; D is perhaps TRBD1 (6 bases). Trimming removed 4 bases at V and 4 bases at J, with 16 bases between. The germline gives CDR1 MNHEY, CDR2 SVGAGI. This CDR3 is 15 amino acids long. CDR3: CASSSTGTPPETQYF. In DNA form, the CDR3 reads TGTGCCAGCAGTTCCACCGGGACACCCCCAGAGACCCAGTACTTC.

The rearrangement joins TRBV28 to TRBJ1-4, with D possibly TRBD1 on 6 matching bases. The CDR3 sequence is 13 residues long. V was pared by 7 bases and J by 8 bases, with 14 bases between. Per germline, CDR1 MDHEN and CDR2 SYDVKM. The CDR3 is CASTRGLGEKLFF. The DNA for the CDR3 is TGTGCCAGCACTCGGGGGCTGGGGGAAAAACTGTTTTTT. Full variable domain (outside the CDR3, taken from reference TRBV28 and TRBJ1-4): DVKVTQSSRYLVKRTGEKVFLECVQDMDHENMFWYRQDPGLGLRLIYFSYDVKMKEKGDIPEGYSVSREKKERFSLILESASTNQTSMYLCASTRGLGEKLFFGSGTQLSVL.

This clone has more than one count but fewer than ten. V and J are TRBV12-3 or TRBV12-4 and TRBJ1-1, with D unresolved. Trimming shortened V by 2 bases and J by 5 bases, and 9 bases separated the two germline ends. The CDR3 is 13 residues long. The CDR3 DNA reads as TGTGCCAGCAGTTTAATGTTGAGGACTGAAGCTTTCTTT. It codes for CASSLMLRTEAFF.

The gene calls are TRBV28 and TRBJ1-2; D remains ambiguous. V was shortened by 2 bases and J by 4 bases, with 11 bases between the two germline ends. The germline V gene encodes CDR1 MDHEN and CDR2 SYDVKM. This CDR3 comprises 14 residues. The CDR3 here is CASSLATSLYGYTF. The CDR3 bases are TGTGCCAGCAGTTTAGCCACCAGCCTCTATGGCTACACCTTC.

Here the CDR3 reads CASSPRSQVETQYF. The CDR3 DNA reads as TGTGCCAGCAGTCCTCGGTCCCAGGTAGAGACCCAGTACTTC. This chain joins TRBV27 and TRBJ2-5; D not certain. Between the trimmed V and J ends, which lost 5 bases and 4 bases, there was a span of 14 bases. CDR3 size: 14 residues. Germline-derived CDR1 and CDR2 are MNHEY and SMNVEV (reference sequence).

The rearrangement joins TRBV6-5 to TRBJ2-7; TRBD1 aligns across 8 bases. Germline values: CDR1 MNHEY, CDR2 SVGAGI. This CDR3 has 14 residues. V shed 7 bases, J shed 5 bases, and the junction held 10 bases outside the gene matches. CDR3 amino acids: CASKFGQGSDEQYF. Here the CDR3 DNA reads TGTGCCAGCAAATTTGGACAGGGTAGCGACGAGCAGTACTTC.

The chain links TRBV19 to TRBJ1-1, with unresolved D. V lost 5 bases, J lost 4 bases, and 11 bases lay in between. The CDR3 runs 13 residues. Per the germline V gene, CDR1 is LNHDA and CDR2 is SQIVND (reference sequence). This CDR3 is CASSQSWSTEAFF. For the CDR3, the DNA is TGTGCCAGTAGTCAATCTTGGAGCACTGAAGCTTTCTTT. Full variable domain (missing parts from reference TRBV19 and TRBJ1-1): DGGITQSPKYLFRKEGQNVTLSCEQNLNHDAMYWYRQDPGQGLRLIYYSQIVNDFQKGDIAEGYSVSREKKESFPLTVTSAQKNPTAFYLCASSQSWSTEAFFGQGTRLTVV.

The gene calls are TRBV5-1 and TRBJ2-3; 8 bases line up with TRBD2. V dropped 0 bases and J dropped 4; count of bases not matched to a gene: 13. CDR1 is SGHRS and CDR2 is YFSETQ in the germline V gene. CDR3 length: 18 residues. The CDR3 DNA reads as TGCGCCAGCAGCTTGGCACCCAGACCATCGGGAGGGTCAGATACGCAGTATTTT. It is translated as CASSLAPRPSGGSDTQYF.

The V and J genes are TRBV10-2 and TRBJ1-5; no clear D gene. Trimming shortened V by 6 bases and J by 7 bases, and 16 bases separated the two germline ends. Looked up from germline, CDR1 is WSHSY and CDR2 is SAAADI. The CDR3 has 14 amino acids. CDR3 sequence (DNA): TGCGCCAGCAGGTCTTGGGGTTTCGACCAGCCCCAGCATTTT. It translates to CASRSWGFDQPQHF.